The 6 T cell receptor beta chains below all came from one sample that was sequenced in a study of tumor-infiltrating lymphocytes in localized non-small cell lung cancer. TCRdb keeps only in-frame clones here, not all; method: immunoSEQ multiplex PCR. Of about 14,000 clones listed, 75% to 85% are singletons. The sequenced sample was lung tumor tissue. The receptors were sampled from a human donor with non-small cell lung cancer.

Comment on this clone: A junction end diverges from the germline sequence, so it may reflect a read error. The gene calls are TRBV18 and TRBJ1-1; unclear D gene. Germline loops: CDR1 KGHSH, CDR2 LQKENI. CDR3 length: 14 amino acids. CDR3 amino acids: CASSPLPRGTEAFF. CDR3 nucleotide sequence: TGTGCCAGCTCCCCACTACCGCGGGGCACTGAAGCTTTCTTT.

The rearrangement joins TRBV5-4 to TRBJ2-2; TRBD2 matches at 7 bases. Trimming took 4 bases from V and 1 from J; bases not matched to a gene: 7. This CDR3 has 16 amino acids. Looked up from germline, CDR1 is SGHNT and CDR2 is YYREEE (reference sequence). CDR3 residues: CASSQRSGMNTGELFF. The CDR3 bases are TGTGCCAGCAGCCAACGGAGCGGGATGAACACCGGGGAGCTGTTTTTT.

V and J are TRBV11-3 and TRBJ2-1; TRBD2 matches at 7 bases. V gave up 0 bases and J gave up 5 bases; unmatched junction bases: 4. The germline gives CDR1 SGHNT, CDR2 YENEEA. CDR3 length: 15 residues. CDR3 coding DNA: TGTGCCAGCAGCTTAGAAGTGGGAGGGAACAATGAGCAGTTCTTC. It is translated as CASSLEVGGNNEQFF.

This sequence joins TRBV30 and TRBJ2-1; TRBD1 aligns across 7 bases. This CDR3 has 14 amino acids. In germline, CDR1 is GTSNPN, CDR2 SVGIG (reference sequence). Trimming removed 2 bases from V and 3 bases from J; junction bases left unmatched: 4. DNA for the CDR3: TGTGCCTGGAGTAAAGGGGGCTACTACAATGAGCAGTTCTTC. It is translated as CAWSKGGYYNEQFF.

This clone was picked up a small number of times. The CDR3 DNA reads as TGTGCCTGGGGGACAGGGGTGTTGGATGAGCAGTTCTTC. Protein product: CAWGTGVLDEQFF. The chain uses TRBV30 and TRBJ2-1; 10 nucleotides agree with TRBD1. The germline V gene encodes CDR1 GTSNPN and CDR2 SVGIG (reference sequence). The trim removed 5 bases at V and 8 bases at J, leaving 6 bases unmatched. The length of the CDR3 is 13 residues.

The gene calls are TRBV10-2 and TRBJ1-2; TRBD1 matches 7 bases. The germline V gene has CDR1 WSHSY and CDR2 SAAADI. J gave up 4 bases and V 8 bases, and 4 bases lay outside the gene matches. The CDR3 extends over 12 amino acids. The CDR3 region has the DNA TGCGCCAGCCTCCGGGACAGCTATGGCTACACCTTC. The encoded protein is CASLRDSYGYTF.